The 15 T cell receptor beta chains below all came from one sample that was sequenced in a study of blood T cells in healthy people across ages. Sample-barcoded 5' priming and a J-beta primer mix drove a second PCR of about 7 to 12 cycles. MiXCR, run by TCRdb on the 5' RACE reads, gives a single entry per CDR3 protein. Seen here are under 2,000,000 distinct CDR3 sequences, around 50% observed once, and the top ten hold approximately 2.1%. Sequenced sample: blood. All receptors derive from a woman aged 40 to 50 in good health.

CDR3 protein: CASGVGGSYNEQFF. The CDR3 bases are TGTGCCAGCGGGGTTGGGGGCTCCTACAATGAGCAGTTCTTC. The genes are TRBV6-2 or TRBV6-3 and TRBJ2-1; TRBD1 or TRBD2 may be the D gene (5 bases each). CDR3 length: 14 amino acids. Trimming took off 8 bases at V and 0 bases at J, with 11 bases between the two ends. Germline CDR1 MNHEY, CDR2 SVGEGT.

The chain employs TRBV6-6 and TRBJ2-4; 8 nucleotides match TRBD1. The J call may be mistaken, given a closer DNA end match to TRBJ2-7. CDR3 length: 14 residues. Per germline, CDR1 MNHNY and CDR2 SVGAGI (reference sequence). In DNA, the CDR3 is TGTGCCAGCAGGCGCGGACAGGGACAGTACGAGCAGTACTTC. It codes for CASRRGQGQYEQYF.

This clonotype appeared a few times. This chain links TRBV14 with TRBJ2-1; the match to TRBD2 covers 12 bases. The CDR3 is 15 residues long. Germline CDR1 SGHDN, CDR2 FVKESK. Losses at the gene ends were 4 bases for V and 9 bases for J; bases not matched to a gene: 7. CDR3 sequence reads: CASSPGLAGLTEQFF. Written as DNA, the CDR3 is TGTGCCAGCAGCCCCGGACTAGCGGGGTTAACTGAGCAGTTCTTC.

The J gene is TRBJ1-4, the V gene TRBV9; D is undetermined. Looked up from germline, CDR1 is SGDLS and CDR2 is YYNGEE. V lost 0 bases to trimming and J lost 3 bases, with 6 bases between them. The CDR3 loop spans 14 amino acids. The CDR3 here is CASSVAGSNEKLFF. For the CDR3, the DNA is TGTGCCAGCAGCGTAGCCGGGTCTAATGAAAAACTGTTTTTT.

This sequence joins TRBV20-1 and TRBJ2-3; 11 bases match TRBD2. This CDR3 contains 18 residues. In germline, CDR1 is DFQATT, CDR2 SNEGSKA (reference sequence). V shed 0 bases and J 2 bases; nucleotides not matched to a gene: 10. The chain's CDR3 is CSARDPTGTSGSTDTQYF. The CDR3 bases are TGCAGTGCTAGAGATCCTACCGGGACTAGCGGATCCACAGATACGCAGTATTTT.

This clonotype was observed a single time. The chain employs TRBV10-3 and TRBJ2-4; D possibly corresponds to TRBD2 (6 bases). With the DNA end fitting TRBJ2-5 better, the J assignment may be wrong. Germline loops: CDR1 ENHRY, CDR2 SYGVKD. This CDR3 spans 16 amino acids. In DNA, the CDR3 is TGTGCCATCAGTGACCCGAACATTAGCGGACAAGAGACCCAGTACTTC. Protein: CAISDPNISGQETQYF.

The chain uses TRBV10-1 and TRBJ2-3; D gene ambiguous. Per the germline V gene, CDR1 is WNHNN and CDR2 is SYGVQD (reference sequence). CDR3 length equals 13 residues. Trimming removed 4 bases at V and 5 bases at J, with 10 bases between. CDR3 amino acids: CASSGTVIDTQYF. For the CDR3, the DNA is TGCGCCAGCAGTGGTACGGTCATAGATACGCAGTATTTT.

This clonotype was counted a few times. The chain is built from TRBV29-1 and TRBJ1-2; D is uncertain. Germline assignment: CDR1 SQVTM and CDR2 ANQGSEA. The CDR3 consists of 8 residues. Trimming stripped 5 bases from V and 7 bases from J, with 2 bases between. CDR3 sequence: CSVPGYTF. In DNA, the CDR3 is TGCAGCGTTCCTGGCTACACCTTC.

The chain recombines TRBV7-2 with TRBJ2-1; TRBD2 aligns across 9 bases. The CDR3 is 17 amino acids. After removal of 5 bases from V and 2 bases from J, the junction contained 10 bases not matched to a gene. Germline assignment: CDR1 SGHTA and CDR2 FQGNSA. Written as DNA, the CDR3 is TGTGCCAGCAGCCCCCGCTTACCTAGCGGGGCCTACAATGAGCAGTTCTTC. It specifies CASSPRLPSGAYNEQFF.

The chain carries TRBV4-1 and TRBJ2-1; possibly TRBD1 for D (6 bases). The germline CDR1 and CDR2 sequences are MGHRA and YSYEKL. V lost 1 base and J 10 bases, leaving 11 bases between the germline ends. The CDR3 loop spans 13 amino acids. The CDR3 nucleotides are TGCGCCAGCAGCCAAGGAGAGGACAGAGAGCAGTTCTTC. Encoded protein: CASSQGEDREQFF.

Many counts were recorded for this clonotype. V usage is TRBV18 and J usage is TRBJ2-5, with no clear D. There are 13 residues in the CDR3. V was pared by 8 bases and J by 5 bases, with 15 bases between. From germline, CDR1 is KGHSH and CDR2 LQKENI. CDR3 region: CASSPPSGETQYF. The CDR3 bases are TGTGCCAGCAGTCCCCCGTCCGGGGAGACCCAGTACTTC.

This clonotype was observed a handful of times. V is TRBV6-5 and J is TRBJ1-2; TRBD1 matches 9 bases. CDR1 is MNHEY and CDR2 is SVGAGI in the germline V gene. The ends lost 6 bases at V and 6 bases at J; junction bases unmatched: 8. CDR3 length equals 14 residues. The CDR3 region has the DNA TGTGCCAGCAGCAAAACAGGGGGCCAGCATGGCTACACCTTC. Residues: CASSKTGGQHGYTF.

The chain couples TRBV5-1 to TRBJ1-2; D not resolved. The germline V gene encodes CDR1 SGHRS and CDR2 YFSETQ. The CDR3 has 15 amino acids. Trimming cost V 3 bases and J 0 bases, with 12 bases left between them. The CDR3 protein is CASSWEPASNYGYTF. CDR3 nucleotides: TGCGCCAGCAGCTGGGAACCAGCGTCTAACTATGGCTACACCTTC.

The chain's CDR3 is CASSPNAGTFTDEQFF. The CDR3 nucleotides read TGTGCCAGCAGTCCTAACGCCGGGACTTTTACCGATGAGCAGTTCTTC. The J gene is TRBJ2-1, the V gene TRBV6-5; D possibly corresponds to TRBD2 (6 bases). Trimming shortened V by 5 bases and J by 8 bases, and 22 bases separated the two germline ends. The germline gives CDR1 MNHEY, CDR2 SVGAGI. The CDR3 has 16 amino acids.

The J gene is TRBJ1-2, the V gene TRBV25-1; D remains unclear. Per the germline V gene, CDR1 is MGHDK and CDR2 is SYGVNS. V was clipped by 3 bases and J by 4 bases, with 15 bases between them. The CDR3 is 15 residues long. CDR3 sequence: CASSEPGTRPYGYTF. CDR3 DNA: TGTGCCAGCAGTGAGCCGGGAACCAGGCCCTATGGCTACACCTTC.